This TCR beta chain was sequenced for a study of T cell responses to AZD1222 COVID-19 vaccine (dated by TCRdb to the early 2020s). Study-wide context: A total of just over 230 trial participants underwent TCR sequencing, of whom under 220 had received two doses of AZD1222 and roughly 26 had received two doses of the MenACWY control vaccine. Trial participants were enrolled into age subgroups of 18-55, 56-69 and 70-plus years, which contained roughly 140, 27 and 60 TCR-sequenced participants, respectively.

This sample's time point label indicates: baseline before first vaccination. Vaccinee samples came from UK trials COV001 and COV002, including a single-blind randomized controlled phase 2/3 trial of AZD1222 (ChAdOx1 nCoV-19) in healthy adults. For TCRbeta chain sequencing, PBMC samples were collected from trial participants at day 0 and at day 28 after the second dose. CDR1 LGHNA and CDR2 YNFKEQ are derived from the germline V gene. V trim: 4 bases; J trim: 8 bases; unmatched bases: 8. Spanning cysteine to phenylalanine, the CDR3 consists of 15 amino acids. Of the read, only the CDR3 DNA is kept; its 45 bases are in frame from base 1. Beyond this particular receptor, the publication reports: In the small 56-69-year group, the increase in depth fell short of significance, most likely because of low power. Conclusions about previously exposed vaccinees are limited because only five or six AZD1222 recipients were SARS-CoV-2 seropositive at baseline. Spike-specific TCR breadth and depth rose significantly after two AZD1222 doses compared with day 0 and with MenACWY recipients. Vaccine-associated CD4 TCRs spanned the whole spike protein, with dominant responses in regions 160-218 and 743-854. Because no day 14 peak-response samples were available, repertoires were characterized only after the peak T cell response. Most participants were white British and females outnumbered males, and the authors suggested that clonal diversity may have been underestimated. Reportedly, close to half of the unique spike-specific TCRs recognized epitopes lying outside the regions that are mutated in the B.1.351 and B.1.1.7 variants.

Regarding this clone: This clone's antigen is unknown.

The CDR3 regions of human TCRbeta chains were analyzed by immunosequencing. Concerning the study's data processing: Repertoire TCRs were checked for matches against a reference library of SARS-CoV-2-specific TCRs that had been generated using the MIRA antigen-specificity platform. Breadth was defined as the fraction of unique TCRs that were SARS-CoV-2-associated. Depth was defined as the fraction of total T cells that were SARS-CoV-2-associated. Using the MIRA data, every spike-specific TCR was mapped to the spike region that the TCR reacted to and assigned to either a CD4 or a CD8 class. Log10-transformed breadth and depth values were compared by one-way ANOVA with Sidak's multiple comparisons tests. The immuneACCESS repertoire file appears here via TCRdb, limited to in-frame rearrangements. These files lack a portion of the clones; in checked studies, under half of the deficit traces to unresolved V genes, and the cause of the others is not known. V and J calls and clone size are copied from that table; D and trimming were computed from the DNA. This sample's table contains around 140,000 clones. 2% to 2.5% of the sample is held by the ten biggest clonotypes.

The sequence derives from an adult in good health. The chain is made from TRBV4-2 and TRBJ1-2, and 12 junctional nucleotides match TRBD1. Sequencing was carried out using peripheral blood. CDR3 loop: CASSPGTGGLGGYTF. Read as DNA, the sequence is TGTGCCAGCAGCCCCGGGACAGGGGGCCTAGGCGGCTACACCTTC.